This TCR beta chain was recovered during a study of PD-L1 blockade in urothelial cancer. Germline V gene lookup returns CDR1 GTSNPN and CDR2 SVGIG (reference sequence). With V trimmed by 5 bases and J by 3 bases, 4 bases remained unmatched. The CDR3 runs to 13 residues. TCRdb's copy holds only in-frame clones and misses some; the assay was immunoSEQ multiplex PCR. The sample shows 90,000 or so clones, roughly 90% of them seen only once. Time point meaning: pretreatment peripheral blood. This clonotype originated in a man in his sixties with urothelial cancer. Material: PBMCs, obtained around atezolizumab (anti-PD-L1) treatment. The chain couples TRBV30 to TRBJ2-1; TRBD2 agrees at 7 bases. The CDR3 DNA sequence: TGTGCCTGGTCTAGCGGATTCTACAATGAGCAGTTCTTC. It translates to CAWSSGFYNEQFF.